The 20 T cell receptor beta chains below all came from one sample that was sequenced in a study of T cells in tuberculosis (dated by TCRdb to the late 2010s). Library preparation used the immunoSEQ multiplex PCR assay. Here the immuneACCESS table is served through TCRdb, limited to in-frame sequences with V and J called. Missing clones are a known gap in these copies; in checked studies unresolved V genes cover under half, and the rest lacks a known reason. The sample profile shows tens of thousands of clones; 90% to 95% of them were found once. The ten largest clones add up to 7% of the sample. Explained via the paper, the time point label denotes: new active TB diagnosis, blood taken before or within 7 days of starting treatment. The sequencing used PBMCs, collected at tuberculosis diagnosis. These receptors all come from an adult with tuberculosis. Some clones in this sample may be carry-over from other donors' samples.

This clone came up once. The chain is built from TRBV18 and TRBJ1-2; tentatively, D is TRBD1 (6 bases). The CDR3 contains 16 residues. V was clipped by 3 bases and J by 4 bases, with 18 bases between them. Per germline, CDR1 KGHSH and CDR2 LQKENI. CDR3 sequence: CASSPPNRVFGYGYTF. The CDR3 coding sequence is TGTGCCAGCTCACCCCCCAACAGGGTCTTTGGCTATGGCTACACCTTC. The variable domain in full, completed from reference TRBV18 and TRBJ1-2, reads NAGVMQNPRHLVRRRGQEARLRCSPMKGHSHVYWYRQLPEEGLKFMVYLQKENIIDESGMPKERFSAEFPKEGPSILRIQQVVRGDSAAYFCASSPPNRVFGYGYTFGSGTRLTVV.

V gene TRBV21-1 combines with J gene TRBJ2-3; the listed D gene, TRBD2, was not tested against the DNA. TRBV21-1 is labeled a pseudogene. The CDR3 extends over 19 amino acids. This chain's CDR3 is CASSKLRRRGLLSTDTQYF. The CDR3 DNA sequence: TGTGCCAGCAGCAAACTACGGAGGAGGGGCCTATTGAGCACAGATACGCAGTATTTT.

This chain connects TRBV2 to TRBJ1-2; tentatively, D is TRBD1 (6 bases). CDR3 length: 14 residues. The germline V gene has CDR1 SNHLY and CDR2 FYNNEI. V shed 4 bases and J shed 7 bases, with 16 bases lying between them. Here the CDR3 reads CASSVWDIWGGYTF. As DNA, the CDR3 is TGTGCCAGCAGTGTTTGGGACATTTGGGGTGGCTACACCTTC.

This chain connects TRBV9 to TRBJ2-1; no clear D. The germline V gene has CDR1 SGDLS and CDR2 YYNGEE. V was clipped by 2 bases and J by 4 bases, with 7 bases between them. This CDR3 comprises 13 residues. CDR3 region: CASSVARYNEQFF. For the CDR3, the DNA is TGTGCCAGCAGCGTTGCCCGGTACAATGAGCAGTTCTTC.

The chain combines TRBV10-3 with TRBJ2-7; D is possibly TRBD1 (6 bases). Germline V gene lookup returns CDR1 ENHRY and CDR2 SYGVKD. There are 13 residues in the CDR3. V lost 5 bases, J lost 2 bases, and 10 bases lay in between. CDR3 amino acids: CAISFDRPYEQYF. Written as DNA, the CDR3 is TGTGCCATCAGTTTTGACAGGCCCTACGAGCAGTACTTC.

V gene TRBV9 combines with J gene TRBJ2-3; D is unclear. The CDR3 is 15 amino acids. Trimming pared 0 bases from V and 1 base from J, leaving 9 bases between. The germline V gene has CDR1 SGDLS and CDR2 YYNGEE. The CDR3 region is CASSVGVEGTDTQYF. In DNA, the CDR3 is TGTGCCAGCAGCGTAGGTGTTGAGGGCACAGATACGCAGTATTTT. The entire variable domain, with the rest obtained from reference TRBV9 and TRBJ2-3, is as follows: DSGVTQTPKHLITATGQRVTLRCSPRSGDLSVYWYQQSLDQGLQFLIQYYNGEERAKGNILERFSAQQFPDLHSELNLSSLELGDSALYFCASSVGVEGTDTQYFGPGTRLTVL.

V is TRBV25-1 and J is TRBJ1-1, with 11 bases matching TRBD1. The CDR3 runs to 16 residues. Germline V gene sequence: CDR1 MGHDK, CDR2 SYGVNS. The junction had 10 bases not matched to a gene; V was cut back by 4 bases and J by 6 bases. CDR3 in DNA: TGTGCCAGCAGTGCTCCGGGACAGGGGGAGTGGGCTGAAGCTTTCTTT. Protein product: CASSAPGQGEWAEAFF.

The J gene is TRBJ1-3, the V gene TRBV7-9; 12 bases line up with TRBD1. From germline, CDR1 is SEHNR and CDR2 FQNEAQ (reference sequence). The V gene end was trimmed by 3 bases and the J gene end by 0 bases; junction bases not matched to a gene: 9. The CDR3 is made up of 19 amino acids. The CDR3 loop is CASSLKMRGQGASGNTIYF. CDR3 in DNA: TGTGCCAGCAGCTTGAAAATGAGGGGACAGGGGGCCTCTGGAAACACCATATATTTT.

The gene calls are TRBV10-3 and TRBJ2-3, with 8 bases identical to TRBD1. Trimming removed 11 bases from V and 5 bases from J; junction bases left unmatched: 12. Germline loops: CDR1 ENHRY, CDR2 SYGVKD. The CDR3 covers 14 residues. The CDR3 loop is CAYRGASAGDTQYF. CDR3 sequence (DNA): TGTGCCTACAGGGGGGCCTCCGCGGGAGATACGCAGTATTTT.

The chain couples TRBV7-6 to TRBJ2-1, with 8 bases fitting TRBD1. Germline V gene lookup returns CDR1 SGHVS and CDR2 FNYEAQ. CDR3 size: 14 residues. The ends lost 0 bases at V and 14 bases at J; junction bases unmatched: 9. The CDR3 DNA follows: TGTGCCAGCAGCTTAGCGAAAGGGCAGGGGGCCAAGTTCTTC. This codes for CASSLAKGQGAKFF.

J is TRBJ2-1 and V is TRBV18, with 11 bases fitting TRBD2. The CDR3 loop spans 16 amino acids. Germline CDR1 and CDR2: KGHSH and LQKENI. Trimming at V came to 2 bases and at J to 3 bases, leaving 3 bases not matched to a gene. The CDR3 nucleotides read TGTGCCAGCTCACCATCTAGCGGGGGGTTCTACAATGAGCAGTTCTTC. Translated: CASSPSSGGFYNEQFF. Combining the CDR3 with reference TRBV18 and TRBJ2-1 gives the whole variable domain NAGVMQNPRHLVRRRGQEARLRCSPMKGHSHVYWYRQLPEEGLKFMVYLQKENIIDESGMPKERFSAEFPKEGPSILRIQQVVRGDSAAYFCASSPSSGGFYNEQFFGPGTRLTVL.

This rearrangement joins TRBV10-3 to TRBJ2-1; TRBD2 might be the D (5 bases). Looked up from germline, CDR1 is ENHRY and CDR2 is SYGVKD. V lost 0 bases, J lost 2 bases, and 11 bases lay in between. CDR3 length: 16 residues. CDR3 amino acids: CAISESKGVAYNEQFF. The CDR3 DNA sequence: TGTGCCATCAGTGAGTCAAAGGGAGTTGCCTACAATGAGCAGTTCTTC.

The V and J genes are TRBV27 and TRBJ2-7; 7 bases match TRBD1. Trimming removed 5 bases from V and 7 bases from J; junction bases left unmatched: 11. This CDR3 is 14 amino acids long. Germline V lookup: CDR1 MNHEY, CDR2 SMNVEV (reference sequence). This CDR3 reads CASSRDSPQGEQYF. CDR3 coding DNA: TGTGCCAGCAGTCGGGACAGTCCCCAGGGAGAGCAGTACTTC.

The CDR3 DNA is TGTGCCAGTAGTATAGGGGGACAGGGGGCCTTCGAGCAGTACTTC. Translating gives CASSIGGQGAFEQYF. The V and J genes are TRBV19 and TRBJ2-7; 12 nucleotides agree with TRBD1. V shed 1 base, J shed 6 bases, and the junction held 4 bases outside the gene matches. The CDR3 consists of 15 residues. The germline CDR1 and CDR2 sequences are LNHDA and SQIVND (reference sequence).

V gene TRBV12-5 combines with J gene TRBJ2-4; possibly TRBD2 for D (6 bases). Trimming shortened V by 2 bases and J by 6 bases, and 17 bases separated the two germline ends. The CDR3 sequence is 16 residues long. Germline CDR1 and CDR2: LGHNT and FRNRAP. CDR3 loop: CASGLTNGGKINIQYF. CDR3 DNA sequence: TGTGCTAGTGGTTTGACAAATGGGGGGAAGATAAACATTCAGTACTTC.

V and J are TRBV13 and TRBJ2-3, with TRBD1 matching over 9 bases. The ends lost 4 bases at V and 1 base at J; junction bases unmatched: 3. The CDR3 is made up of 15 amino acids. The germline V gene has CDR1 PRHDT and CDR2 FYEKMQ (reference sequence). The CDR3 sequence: CASSSRTGGTDTQYF. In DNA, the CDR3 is TGTGCCAGCAGCTCTCGGACAGGGGGCACAGATACGCAGTATTTT.

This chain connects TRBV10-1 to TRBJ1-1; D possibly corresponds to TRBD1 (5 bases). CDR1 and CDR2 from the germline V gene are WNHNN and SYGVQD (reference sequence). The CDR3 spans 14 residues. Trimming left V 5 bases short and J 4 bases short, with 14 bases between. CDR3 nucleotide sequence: TGCGCCAGCAGTAGGTCCGCCGGGGGCACTGAAGCTTTCTTT. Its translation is CASSRSAGGTEAFF.

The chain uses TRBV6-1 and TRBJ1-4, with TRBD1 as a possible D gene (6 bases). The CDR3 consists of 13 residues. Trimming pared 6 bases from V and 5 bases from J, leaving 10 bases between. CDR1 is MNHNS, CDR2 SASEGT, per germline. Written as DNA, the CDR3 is TGTGCCAGCAGACAGGGAAACAATGAAAAACTGTTTTTT. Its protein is CASRQGNNEKLFF.

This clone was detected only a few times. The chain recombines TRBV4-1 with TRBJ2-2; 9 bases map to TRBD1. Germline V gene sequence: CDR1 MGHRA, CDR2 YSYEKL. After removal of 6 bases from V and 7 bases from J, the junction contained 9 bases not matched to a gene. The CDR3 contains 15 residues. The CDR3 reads CASSRDRDRGGELFF. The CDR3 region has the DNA TGCGCCAGCAGTCGGGACAGGGACCGCGGCGGGGAGCTGTTTTTT.

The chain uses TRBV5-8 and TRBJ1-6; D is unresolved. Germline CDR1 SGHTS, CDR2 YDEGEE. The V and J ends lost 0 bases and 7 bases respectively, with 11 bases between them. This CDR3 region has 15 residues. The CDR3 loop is CASSLDGGLNSPLHF. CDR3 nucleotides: TGTGCCAGCAGCTTGGATGGAGGGTTAAATTCACCCCTCCACTTT. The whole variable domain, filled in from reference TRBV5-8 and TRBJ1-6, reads EAGVTQSPTHLIKTRGQQATLRCSPISGHTSVYWYQQALGLGLQFLLWYDEGEERNRGNFPPRFSGRQFPNYSSELNVNALELEDSALYLCASSLDGGLNSPLHFGNGTRLTVT.